The source of this T cell receptor (beta chain) is a study of cytomegalovirus exposure and HLA in healthy donors. General study results and limits: In a later analysis, at a false discovery rate of 0.05, roughly 17,000 TCR beta sequences were associated with HLA alleles. The listing of fewer than 200 TCR beta chains classed them as cytomegalovirus-associated.

Turning to this clone: The antigen remains undetermined.

CDR1 and CDR2 (germline): SEHNR, FQNEAQ (reference sequence). V was shortened by 3 bases and J by 1 base, with 10 bases between the two germline ends. The CDR3 has 15 residues. In the PCR, 60 Vbeta and 13 Jbeta primers were used. Assay used: immunoSEQ multiplex PCR; TCRdb lists only in-frame clones, some missing. The sample yields 65,000 to 95,000 clones, of which the top ten take up about 5%. This chain connects TRBV7-9 to TRBJ1-5; a weak D match, TRBD1 (5 bases). The material sequenced was PBMCs. The sequence was collected from a man under 40 in good health and CMV-seronegative. The CDR3 here is CASSFQGLSNQPQHF. In DNA form, the CDR3 reads TGTGCCAGCAGCTTTCAGGGCTTGAGCAATCAGCCCCAGCATTTT. The full variable domain, in which reference TRBV7-9 and TRBJ1-5 provide the parts outside the CDR3, is DTGVSQNPRHKITKRGQNVTFRCDPISEHNRLYWYRQTLGQGPEFLTYFQNEAQLEKSRLLSDRFSAERPKGSFSTLEIQRTEQGDSAMYLCASSFQGLSNQPQHFGDGTRLSIL.